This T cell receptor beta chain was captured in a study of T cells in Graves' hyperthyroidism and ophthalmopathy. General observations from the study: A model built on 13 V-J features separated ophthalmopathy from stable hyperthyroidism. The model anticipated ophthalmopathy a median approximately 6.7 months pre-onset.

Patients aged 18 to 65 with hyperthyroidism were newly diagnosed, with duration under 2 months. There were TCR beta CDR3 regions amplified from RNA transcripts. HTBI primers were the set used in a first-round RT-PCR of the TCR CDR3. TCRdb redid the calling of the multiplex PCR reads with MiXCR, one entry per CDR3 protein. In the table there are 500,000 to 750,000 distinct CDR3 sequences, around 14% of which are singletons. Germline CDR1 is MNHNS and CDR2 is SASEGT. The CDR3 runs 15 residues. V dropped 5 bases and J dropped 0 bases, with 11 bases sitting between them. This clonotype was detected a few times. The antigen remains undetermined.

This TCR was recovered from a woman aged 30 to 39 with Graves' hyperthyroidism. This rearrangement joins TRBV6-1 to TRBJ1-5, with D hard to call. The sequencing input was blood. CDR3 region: CASSPVRYSNQPQHF. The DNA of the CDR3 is TGTGCCAGCAGTCCAGTTAGGTATAGCAATCAGCCCCAGCATTTT.